These 7 T cell receptor beta chains originate from one sample sequenced in a study of tumor-infiltrating lymphocytes in primary liver carcinoma. Priming with a constant-region primer yielded TCR beta cDNA from approximately 500 ng total RNA. Slightly modified ARM-PCR, run as three nested multiplex PCR rounds, produced the TCR beta libraries. Two initial PCR rounds of 10 to 11 cycles each paired TRBV1-TRBV30 forward primers with a C-beta reverse primer. TCRdb recomputed calls from the multiplex PCR reads with MiXCR, one row per CDR3 protein. The sample consists of 310,000 or so distinct CDR3 sequences, roughly 60% of them appearing once. The study extracted blood RNA from unsorted whole blood and also extracted germline DNA. The specimen was peripheral blood. These receptors originate from a woman in her twenties or thirties with primary liver carcinoma and hepatitis B virus infection.

This clonotype was observed once. Lacking the conserved final phenylalanine or tryptophan, this CDR3 likely reflects a read error. CDR3 protein: CASSLVDILTREQYL. As DNA, the CDR3 is TGTGCCAGCAGCTTAGTCGACATCCTGACAAGGGAGCAGTACTTA. The chain carries TRBV7-9 and TRBJ2-7, with D unclear. CDR1 and CDR2 (germline): SEHNR, FQNEAQ (reference sequence). This CDR3 region has 15 residues. The V end was cut by 1 base, the J end by 7 bases, with 17 bases between.

This clonotype was seen only a few times. As the CDR3 is not closed by the conserved phenylalanine or tryptophan, this likely results from a read error. This chain links TRBV7-8 with TRBJ1-2, with 7 positions matching TRBD1. CDR1 SGHVS and CDR2 FQNEAQ come from the germline V gene. The V and J ends lost 5 bases and 6 bases, in that order; junction bases with no gene match: 6. The CDR3 loop spans 13 amino acids. CDR3 coding DNA: TGTGCCAGCAGCCGCACAGGGGCTCATGGCTACACCTCC. Protein product: CASSRTGAHGYTS.

This chain connects TRBV29-1 to TRBJ1-5, with D perhaps assigned TRBD1 or TRBD2 (5 bases each). The DNA end is a closer match to TRBJ2-3, so the J assignment may be wrong. Germline values: CDR1 SQVTM, CDR2 ANQGSEA. The CDR3 is 15 amino acids. The CDR3 DNA reads TGCAGCGTTTTATTGGGGGTATCGCGCAATCAGCCCCAGTATTTT. Its translation: CSVLLGVSRNQPQYF.

The genes are TRBV4-3 and TRBJ2-1; 9 nucleotides align to TRBD2. CDR3 length: 17 residues. Germline V CDR1 and CDR2: LGHNA, YSLEER. After removal of 4 bases from V and 2 bases from J, the junction contained 9 bases not matched to a gene. The CDR3 DNA follows: TGCGCCAGCAGCCCGTCTATAGCGGGAGCGACCTACAATGAGCAGTTCTTC. Residues: CASSPSIAGATYNEQFF.

With respect to this clonotype: No conserved phenylalanine or tryptophan ends this CDR3, so it is likely a read error. The rearrangement joins TRBV30 to TRBJ1-3; D is undetermined. Germline V gene lookup returns CDR1 GTSNPN and CDR2 SVGIG (reference sequence). V gave up 8 bases and J gave up 0 bases, with 11 bases separating them. This CDR3 contains 13 residues. The CDR3 sequence: CAGKGSSGNTIYL. As DNA, the CDR3 is TGTGCCGGGAAGGGAAGCTCTGGAAACACCATATATCTT.

Note on this clonotype: A junction end diverges from the germline sequence, so it may reflect a read error. The chain links TRBV12-3 or TRBV12-4 to TRBJ2-1, with 13 bases aligning to TRBD2. This CDR3 comprises 15 residues. The CDR3 protein is CVSTLLAGGPNDQFF. In DNA form, the CDR3 reads TGTGTCAGCACCCTACTAGCGGGAGGGCCAAATGATCAGTTCTTC.

The chain joins TRBV6-1 to TRBJ1-1; no clear D gene. CDR3 length: 15 residues. CDR1 is MNHNS, CDR2 SASEGT, per germline. V was pared by 5 bases and J by 4 bases, with 17 bases between. The CDR3 loop reads CASSMAIGIGTEAFF. CDR3 coding DNA: TGTGCCAGCAGTATGGCAATCGGGATTGGCACTGAAGCTTTCTTT.